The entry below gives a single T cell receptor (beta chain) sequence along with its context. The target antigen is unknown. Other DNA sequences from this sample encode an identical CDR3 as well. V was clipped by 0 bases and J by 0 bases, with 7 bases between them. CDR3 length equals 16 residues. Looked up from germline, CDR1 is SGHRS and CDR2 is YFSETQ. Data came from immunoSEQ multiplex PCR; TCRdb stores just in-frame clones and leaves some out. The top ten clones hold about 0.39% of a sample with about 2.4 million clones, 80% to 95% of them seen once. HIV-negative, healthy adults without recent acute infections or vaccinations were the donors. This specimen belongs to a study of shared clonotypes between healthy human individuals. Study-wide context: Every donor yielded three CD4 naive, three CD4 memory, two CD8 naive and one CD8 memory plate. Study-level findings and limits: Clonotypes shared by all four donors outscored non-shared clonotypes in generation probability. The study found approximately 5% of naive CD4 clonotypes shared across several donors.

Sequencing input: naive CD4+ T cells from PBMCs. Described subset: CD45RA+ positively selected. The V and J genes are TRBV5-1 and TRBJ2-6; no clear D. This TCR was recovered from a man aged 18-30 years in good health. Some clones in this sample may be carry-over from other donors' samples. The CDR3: CASSLGLGSGANVLTF. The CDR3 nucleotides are TGCGCCAGCAGCTTGGGGCTAGGCTCTGGGGCCAACGTCCTGACTTTC.